The 23 T cell receptor beta chains presented below share a single source sample, sequenced in a study of regulatory T cells in long-lasting Graves disease. Construction of TCR beta libraries relied on iRepertoire HTBI primers and on Arm-PCR targeting CDR3 regions. A single record per CDR3 protein comes from TCRdb applying MiXCR to the multiplex PCR reads. The sample holds 350,000 to 450,000 distinct CDR3 sequences, around 16% seen once. Time point defined: newly diagnosed GD, antithyroid drugs for less than 3 months. PBMCs provided the RNA from which the TCR library was made. In addition, the sample was reused for a study of T cells in Graves' hyperthyroidism and ophthalmopathy.

The starting material was peripheral blood mononuclear cells (PBMCs), obtained at new diagnosis, from a patient treated with antithyroid drugs. Receptor source: a woman in her forties with Graves disease.

This clonotype was observed at least ten times. The CDR3 is CSVELKANTGELFF. DNA for the CDR3: TGCAGCGTTGAGTTGAAAGCGAACACCGGGGAGCTGTTTTTT. The chain carries TRBV29-1 and TRBJ2-2; D not certain. Per germline, CDR1 SQVTM and CDR2 ANQGSEA. The CDR3 has 14 residues. V lost 3 bases to trimming and J lost 0 bases, with 8 bases between them.

This clonotype was seen repeatedly, ten times or more. The chain combines TRBV28 with TRBJ2-1; either TRBD1 or TRBD2 may supply D (6 bases each). This CDR3 region has 16 residues. V shed 5 bases and J shed 8 bases, with 22 bases lying between them. Germline V gene sequence: CDR1 MDHEN, CDR2 SYDVKM. CDR3 protein: CASSPVMGGLQDEQFF. As DNA, the CDR3 is TGTGCCAGCAGTCCAGTTATGGGGGGCCTCCAGGATGAGCAGTTCTTC.

In its sample, this clonotype was seen many times. The CDR3 region has the DNA TGTGCCAGCAGCTCAAGTGGGCAGGCCTACGAGCAGTACTTC. This encodes CASSSSGQAYEQYF. The rearrangement links TRBV7-9 to TRBJ2-7; D call uncertain. V was trimmed by 4 bases and J by 2 bases, leaving 12 bases between them. Looked up from germline, CDR1 is SEHNR and CDR2 is FQNEAQ (reference sequence). The CDR3 sequence is 14 residues long.

Of note for this clonotype: A much more abundant neighbour one base away suggests this may be a read error. The chain has TRBV12-3 or TRBV12-4 and TRBJ2-7; 8 bases match TRBD2. With V trimmed by 4 bases and J by 7 bases, 6 bases remained unmatched. CDR3 length: 13 residues. The CDR3 sequence is CASSSVPGGEQYF. The CDR3, as DNA: TGTGCCAGCAGTTCGGTCCCGGGGGGGGAGCAGTACTTC.

The gene calls are TRBV6-1 and TRBJ2-1; 9 bases match TRBD2. The CDR3 loop spans 17 amino acids. The V gene's germline CDR1 is MNHNS and CDR2 SASEGT. V trimming: 7 bases; J trimming: 6 bases; junction bases outside the gene matches: 16. The CDR3 spells CASTPGRIAGASNEQFF. DNA of the CDR3: TGTGCCAGCACCCCAGGGAGAATAGCGGGAGCGTCCAATGAGCAGTTCTTC.

In its sample, this clonotype was seen a few times. The V gene is TRBV25-1, the J gene TRBJ2-2; no reliable D call. The V gene lost 8 bases and the J gene lost 9 bases, with 10 bases spanning the gap. Germline CDR1 MGHDK, CDR2 SYGVNS. This CDR3 contains 11 residues. CDR3 DNA sequence: TGTGCCAGCTCAGGTGCTCGGGAGCTGTTTTTT. This sequence encodes CASSGARELFF. The whole variable domain, filled in from reference TRBV25-1 and TRBJ2-2, reads EADIYQTPRYLVIGTGKKITLECSQTMGHDKMYWYQQDPGMELHLIHYSYGVNSTEKGDLSSESTVSRIRTEHFPLTLESARPSHTSQYLCASSGARELFFGEGSRLTVL.

The sample holds many counts of this clonotype. The chain is built from TRBV18 and TRBJ2-1; 13 bases are shared with TRBD2. With 0 bases clipped from V and 16 bases from J, the junction kept 9 bases outside the gene matches. Germline assignment: CDR1 KGHSH and CDR2 LQKENI. This CDR3 region has 15 residues. CDR3 in amino acids: CASSPPSLAGGGGFF. The CDR3 nucleotides read TGTGCCAGCTCACCACCCTCACTAGCGGGAGGGGGAGGATTCTTC.

This clonotype was recorded a few times. Since a much larger clone is just one base distant, this may be a read error. The chain employs TRBV2 and TRBJ2-5, with 9 positions matching TRBD1. Germline lookup yields CDR1 SNHLY and CDR2 FYNNEI. CDR3 size: 14 residues. Germline trimming cut 7 bases from V and 5 bases from J; bases unmatched to any gene: 8. The CDR3 DNA reads as TGTGCCAGCATTAAGGACAGGGGACGGGAGACCCAGTACTTC. Amino acid sequence: CASIKDRGRETQYF.

In its sample, this clonotype was seen a few times. The J gene is TRBJ1-3, the V gene TRBV6-1; D may be TRBD1 (5 bases). V lost 6 bases, J lost 2 bases, and 11 bases lay in between. This CDR3 has 14 residues. The germline V gene encodes CDR1 MNHNS and CDR2 SASEGT. In nucleotides, the CDR3 is TGTGCCAGCAGCCCCTCGGGGCCTGGAAACACCATATATTTT. This sequence encodes CASSPSGPGNTIYF.

Ten or more counts support this clonotype. V is TRBV3-1 and J is TRBJ2-2; perhaps TRBD2 as D (6 bases). V gave up 4 bases and J gave up 7 bases, with 16 bases separating them. The CDR3 has 15 residues. The germline CDR1 and CDR2 sequences are LGHDT and YNNKEL (reference sequence). The CDR3 region is CASSPGSGEVGELFF. CDR3 DNA sequence: TGTGCCAGCAGCCCTGGAAGTGGGGAGGTCGGGGAGCTGTTTTTT.

This clonotype has at least ten counts. CDR3 bases: TGTGCCAGCAGTTCGTTGACTAGCGGGAGCGTTGAGCAGTTCTTC. Encoded protein: CASSSLTSGSVEQFF. This chain uses TRBV12-3 or TRBV12-4 with TRBJ2-1; 12 bases are a match to TRBD2. V was pared by 4 bases and J by 9 bases, with 7 bases of the junction left unmatched. This CDR3 has 15 amino acids.

This clonotype was observed at least ten times. This chain joins TRBV6-2 or TRBV6-3 and TRBJ2-5, with 7 bases aligning to TRBD1. The CDR3 has 16 amino acids. Trimming cost V 9 bases and J 5 bases; bases outside gene matches: 18. Germline CDR1 and CDR2: MNHEY and SVGEGT. The CDR3 DNA reads as TGTGCCAGACAAAACCGGGACAGTTATTATCTGGAGACCCAGTACTTC. It is translated as CARQNRDSYYLETQYF.

The chain links TRBV28 to TRBJ1-1; possible D gene TRBD1, 5 bases. Germline-derived CDR1 and CDR2 are MDHEN and SYDVKM. The CDR3 consists of 15 residues. V gave up 6 bases and J gave up 1 base, with 15 bases separating them. CDR3 protein: CASRTLGGGNTEAFF. DNA of the CDR3: TGTGCCAGCAGGACACTCGGGGGAGGGAACACTGAAGCTTTCTTT.

There are many counts of this clonotype. This chain connects TRBV12-3 or TRBV12-4 to TRBJ1-1; 8 nucleotides agree with TRBD1. This CDR3 comprises 17 residues. After removal of 5 bases from V and 4 bases from J, the junction contained 15 bases not matched to a gene. CDR3 sequence (DNA): TGTGCCAGCAGTCTCCACAGGACAGGGAGTATGACCACTGAAGCTTTCTTT. Translated: CASSLHRTGSMTTEAFF.

There are many counts of this clonotype. The rearrangement joins TRBV5-1 to TRBJ2-1; 8 bases are shared with TRBD1. The CDR3 runs to 14 residues. The J segment lost 10 bases and the V segment lost 3 bases, leaving 9 bases of the junction unmatched. Germline values: CDR1 SGHRS, CDR2 YFSETQ. The CDR3: CASSSALQGAEQFF. The CDR3 bases are TGCGCCAGCAGCTCCGCGCTCCAGGGGGCAGAGCAGTTCTTC.

The chain carries TRBV28 and TRBJ2-1; 10 bases align to TRBD2. V lost 3 bases, J lost 7 bases, and 9 bases stayed unmatched. This CDR3 is built from 16 residues. Looked up from germline, CDR1 is MDHEN and CDR2 is SYDVKM. The CDR3 bases are TGTGCCAGCAGTTTTGTACAGGGACTAGCGAGGAATGAGCAGTTCTTC. Translation gives CASSFVQGLARNEQFF.

This clonotype has a handful of counts. The chain joins TRBV7-9 to TRBJ1-2; D not certain. This CDR3 has 13 amino acids. V was trimmed by 1 base and J by 6 bases, leaving 9 bases between them. The germline V gene has CDR1 SEHNR and CDR2 FQNEAQ (reference sequence). The CDR3: CASSLVLGNGYTF. CDR3 DNA: TGTGCCAGCAGCTTAGTACTGGGGAATGGCTACACCTTC.

Ten or more counts support this clonotype. The chain employs TRBV11-2 and TRBJ2-6; TRBD1 matches at 9 bases. The germline CDR1 and CDR2 sequences are SGHAT and FQNNGV. V gave up 5 bases and J gave up 4 bases; unmatched junction bases: 6. The CDR3 has 16 residues. The CDR3 here is CASSPGTGLGANVLTF. The CDR3 bases are TGTGCCAGCAGCCCAGGGACAGGGCTAGGGGCCAACGTCCTGACTTTC. The whole variable domain, filled in from reference TRBV11-2 and TRBJ2-6, reads EAGVAQSPRYKIIEKRQSVAFWCNPISGHATLYWYQQILGQGPKLLIQFQNNGVVDDSQLPKDRFSAERLKGVDSTLKIQPAKLEDSAVYLCASSPGTGLGANVLTFGAGSRLTVL.

V gene TRBV30 combines with J gene TRBJ1-4; D is uncertain. The germline V gene encodes CDR1 GTSNPN and CDR2 SVGIG (reference sequence). This CDR3 contains 15 residues. V was shortened by 0 bases and J by 5 bases, with 13 bases between the two germline ends. The CDR3 sequence is CAWSVTSSINEKLFF. CDR3 DNA: TGTGCCTGGAGTGTGACAAGCTCAATCAATGAAAAACTGTTTTTT.

The sample holds many counts of this clonotype. This sequence joins TRBV2 and TRBJ2-3, with TRBD1 matching 7 bases. Germline CDR1 is SNHLY and CDR2 is FYNNEI. V trimming: 6 bases; J trimming: 0 bases; junction bases outside the gene matches: 6. The CDR3 is 15 residues long. The CDR3, as DNA: TGTGCCAGCAGCGTAGAGACAGGGAGCACAGATACGCAGTATTTT. Its protein is CASSVETGSTDTQYF.

J is TRBJ2-7 and V is TRBV11-1; the D is unclear. The CDR3 loop spans 12 amino acids. Germline CDR1 reads SGHAT; CDR2 reads FQDESV (reference sequence). With 2 bases removed from V and 5 bases from J, the gap between germline ends came to 7 bases. This CDR3 reads CASSLIGHEQYF. The CDR3 DNA sequence: TGTGCCAGCAGCTTAATAGGCCACGAGCAGTACTTC.

The chain uses TRBV7-6 and TRBJ2-5; TRBD2 is a possible D gene (6 bases). Trimming took 4 bases from V and 4 from J, leaving 13 bases between them. Germline CDR1 and CDR2: SGHVS and FNYEAQ. The CDR3 totals 14 residues. The CDR3 here is CASSWTGVPETQYF. Here the CDR3 DNA reads TGTGCCAGCAGCTGGACGGGGGTCCCAGAGACCCAGTACTTC.

In the case of this clonotype: Since a much larger clone is just one base distant, this may be a read error. This chain connects TRBV27 to TRBJ2-1, with D possibly called TRBD1 or TRBD2 (5 bases each). The germline V gene has CDR1 MNHEY and CDR2 SMNVEV (reference sequence). The CDR3 has 13 residues. The CDR3: CATQGESANELFF. Written as DNA, the CDR3 is TGTGCCACCCAAGGGGAGTCTGCCAATGAGCTGTTCTTC.